Listed here is a single T cell receptor beta chain. The clone's antigen remains unknown. A read error may produce the germline difference seen at one junction end. The donors were around 39 Caucasian individuals from Russia, aged roughly 6 to 90 years, who were systemically healthy. Each donor gave 8 to 10 milliliters of peripheral blood, drawn into EDTA-treated Vacutainer tubes. Ficoll-Paque density-gradient centrifugation was used to isolate PBMCs, with at least 6.5 million per sample. Trizol reagent was used to extract total RNA from PBMCs, with at least 5 micrograms per sample. For every donor, flow cytometry on a PBMC aliquot measured the percentage of naive CD45RAhigh/CD27high T cells. Library construction relied on 5' RACE. TCRdb records Illumina HiSeq 2500 as the sequencer. The second PCR ran for about 7 to 11 cycles and used a J-beta primer mix along with a sample-barcoded 5' primer. Each TCR beta cDNA molecule received a unique molecular identifier from a template-switch 5' adaptor carrying 12 random nucleotides. At least 2.5 million CDR3-containing paired-end reads were obtained from each sample. All of the RNA was converted into first-strand cDNA using the Mint cDNA synthesis kit, with a TRBC-specific oligonucleotide serving as the primer. Following uracil-DNA glycosylase treatment, a first 18-cycle PCR with universal primers M1SS and BC2_uni_R was performed on all cDNA. As for how the authors treated the data: For normalization, 1 million high-quality reads, each with a distinct molecular identifier, were randomly selected from each sample. Instead of being binned into consensus sequences, reads with shared molecular identifiers were discarded. MiTCR, with a Q25 quality threshold and the strictest error-elimination algorithm, was used for CDR3 identification, clonotype clustering and error correction. A nonparametric unseen species model with Euler transformation was used to estimate lower-bound total TCR beta diversity. The public sequencing data were trimmed at Q25 with fastp and processed into clonotypes with MiXCR by TCRdb, which kept only in-frame beta chains. Each CDR3 protein gets just one entry, which takes the most common genes and DNA from the rows behind it. TCRdb's processing, not the authors' own work, is the source of the V and J calls. A total of about 930,000 distinct CDR3 sequences appear in this sample, around 29% of them only once. Of the sample, 9.5% to 13% falls within the top ten clones.

This specimen belongs to a study of blood T cells in healthy people across ages (dated by TCRdb to the mid-2010s). About the investigation overall: Template switching captured roughly one uniquely barcoded TCR beta cDNA molecule per two T cells in model experiments. The study measured age-related changes in TCR beta repertoire diversity using deep sequencing normalized with unique cDNA molecular identifiers. Four age groups were formed from the donors: young (average roughly 15 years), middle-aged (just under 40), aged (62) and long-lived (82). The study analyzed two additional independent replicas of 1 million unique cDNA reads from the same blood draw for two donors, one aged 18 to 29 and one aged 80 or older. Summary of the overall study and its limitations: Because the CMV infection status of the donors was unknown, age-related changes in expanded clonotypes may potentially have been confounded. Bulk unsorted PBMC profiling prevented conclusive comparison of naive and antigen-experienced compartments. A strong correlation was found between observed TCR beta diversity and the percentage of naive T cells measured by flow cytometry. As age increased, observed TCR beta diversity per million T cells dropped in a roughly linear way, and a significant reduction was already evident by age approximately 40. Compared with the aged group, the long-lived group had more naive CD4+ T cells, fewer expanded clones and increased TCR diversity, suggesting age selection. Estimates of total diversity based on one million sequenced T cells were regarded as lower bounds and as underestimates.

These data also formed part of another study, on T cells of mothers and their children. Per that second paper: Nine systemically healthy Caucasian individuals served as donors, namely three mothers together with their six children. cDNA synthesis consumed the entire amount of extracted RNA, loaded at about 1.6 ug RNA in each 15 ul reaction. In the second PCR, the M1S primer added sample barcodes and 2-4 random nucleotides. Each mother yielded over 9.5 million TCR beta CDR3 reads and each child about 3 million reads. TCR recombination output is similarly shaped by thymic selection in related and unrelated pairs, with a minor effect exerted by inherited differences. Normalized repertoire overlap was always found to be slightly, but never significantly, higher in related mother-child pairs than in unrelated mother-child pairs. With a sensitivity of approximately 92 clones per million clonotypes, no persistent microchimeric T cell clones were detected. In the study, deep NGS was used to compare the TCR beta repertoires of mothers and children, and features distinguishing related mother-child pairs from unrelated individuals were sought. On average, the children were roughly 11 +/- 4 years old, while the mothers were about 40 +/- 4 years old. After adapters were ligated using NEBNext reagents, the libraries underwent 100+100 nt paired-end sequencing on an Illumina HiSeq 2000. To prevent cross-contamination, the mother and child libraries were prepared a month apart and were sequenced in separate runs. For each donor, somewhere between about 450,000 and 2,100,000 distinct TCR beta clonotypes were identified. Naive TCR beta clonotypes were estimated from low-frequency clonotypes matched to each donor's FACS-determined naive share, without sorting.

The sample taken for sequencing was blood. The receptor's source is a woman in her forties in good health.

The CDR3 protein sequence reads: CAGSLTNTGRNTEAFF. The sequenced DNA: TGTGCCGGCAGCCTCACAAACACCGGGAGGAACACTGAAGCTTTCTTT. The sequence joins TRBV12-3 or TRBV12-4 to TRBJ1-1, with the D gene not clear enough to name. Spanning cysteine to phenylalanine, the CDR3 consists of 16 amino acids. Only CDR3 DNA is held: 48 bases, read in frame from base 1.